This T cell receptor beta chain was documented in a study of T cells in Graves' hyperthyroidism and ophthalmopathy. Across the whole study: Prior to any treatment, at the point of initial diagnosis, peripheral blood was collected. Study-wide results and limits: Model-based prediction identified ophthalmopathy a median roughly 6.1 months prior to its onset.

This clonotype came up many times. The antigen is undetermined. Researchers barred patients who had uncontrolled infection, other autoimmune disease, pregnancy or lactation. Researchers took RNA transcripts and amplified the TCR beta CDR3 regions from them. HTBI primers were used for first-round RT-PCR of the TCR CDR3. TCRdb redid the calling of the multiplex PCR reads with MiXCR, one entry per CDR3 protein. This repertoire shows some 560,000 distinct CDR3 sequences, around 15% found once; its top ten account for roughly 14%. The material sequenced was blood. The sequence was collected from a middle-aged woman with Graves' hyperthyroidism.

The CDR3 nucleotides read TGTGCCAGCAGTGAACTTGCCTCCGCTAACTATGGCTACACCTTC. Protein sequence: CASSELASANYGYTF. The rearrangement joins TRBV6-1 to TRBJ1-2; D is unclear. Between the trimmed V and J ends, which lost 2 bases and 0 bases, there was a span of 10 bases. This CDR3 spans 15 amino acids. The germline gives CDR1 MNHNS, CDR2 SASEGT.